These 8 T cell receptor beta chains were all obtained from the same sample, sequenced in a study of monozygotic twins with cystic fibrosis. The protocol was immunoSEQ multiplex PCR, while the TCRdb copy is restricted to in-frame clones and leaves out a portion. The data show fewer than 20,000 clones, nearly 98% seen once. Material: blood. All receptors derive from a woman in her 30s with cystic fibrosis.

The chain couples TRBV5-1 to TRBJ2-3, with 7 bases identical to TRBD2. The germline gives CDR1 SGHRS, CDR2 YFSETQ. The CDR3 contains 16 residues. V was clipped by 1 base and J by 1 base; unmatched bases: 6. CDR3 region: CASSLPGGGGTDTQYF. The DNA of the CDR3 is TGCGCCAGCAGCTTGCCGGGCGGGGGAGGCACAGATACGCAGTATTTT.

The rearrangement links TRBV5-1 to TRBJ2-7; 13 bases fit TRBD2. Germline V gene sequence: CDR1 SGHRS, CDR2 YFSETQ. V was clipped by 4 bases and J by 0 bases; unmatched bases: 4. There are 16 residues in the CDR3. The CDR3 loop reads CASSDGTSGVSYEQYF. CDR3 DNA: TGCGCCAGCAGCGACGGGACTAGCGGGGTCTCCTACGAGCAGTACTTC.

V is TRBV2 and J is TRBJ2-3; D gene unclear. Deletions cut 6 bases from V and 3 bases from J, with 10 bases between. The V gene's germline CDR1 is SNHLY and CDR2 FYNNEI. This CDR3 comprises 13 residues. The CDR3 is CASSAFATDTQYF. In nucleotides, the CDR3 is TGTGCCAGCAGCGCTTTCGCTACAGATACGCAGTATTTT.

V usage is TRBV19 and J usage is TRBJ2-2; 7 positions match TRBD1. The germline CDR1 and CDR2 sequences are LNHDA and SQIVND (reference sequence). CDR3 length: 14 residues. V lost 5 bases to trimming and J lost 5 bases; unmatched junction nucleotides: 5. CDR3 nucleotides: TGTGCCAGTAGTTTGTCGGACAGGACCGGGGAGCTGTTTTTT. Protein sequence: CASSLSDRTGELFF.

The J gene is TRBJ2-1, the V gene TRBV7-2; D not certain. Germline CDR1 SGHTA, CDR2 FQGNSA. The V end lost 1 base, the J end lost 9 bases, and 13 bases lay between the germline ends. The CDR3 spans 14 residues. In DNA, the CDR3 is TGTGCCAGCAGCTTAGGAGTGGGCGAGATTGAGCAGTTCTTC. Translating gives CASSLGVGEIEQFF.

A single count supports this clone. The V and J genes are TRBV10-2 and TRBJ2-2; 8 nucleotides align to TRBD1. Looked up from germline, CDR1 is WSHSY and CDR2 is SAAADI. The CDR3 totals 15 residues. V gave up 6 bases and J gave up 4 bases; unmatched junction bases: 7. CDR3 coding DNA: TGCGCCAGCAGGCAGGGGGCTCGTGGCACCGGGGAGCTGTTTTTT. This codes for CASRQGARGTGELFF.

The V gene is TRBV4-1, the J gene TRBJ2-4; the D is unclear. The CDR3 runs 15 residues. V was trimmed by 3 bases and J by 0 bases, leaving 9 bases between them. CDR1 and CDR2 (germline): MGHRA, YSYEKL. CDR3 sequence reads: CASSHLLLAKNIQYF. For the CDR3, the DNA is TGCGCCAGCAGCCATTTACTGCTAGCCAAAAACATTCAGTACTTC.

The V call is TRBV20-1, the J call TRBJ1-2; D gene uncertain. The CDR3 loop spans 11 amino acids. Germline CDR1 reads DFQATT; CDR2 reads SNEGSKA (reference sequence). V was cut by 3 bases and J by 8 bases, with 10 bases left in between. In DNA, the CDR3 is TGCAGTGCTAGTAGCCTCGAAGGCTACACCTTC. This encodes CSASSLEGYTF.